A single T cell receptor (beta chain) is shown here with its context. The data originate from a study of shared clonotypes between healthy human individuals. The table came from immunoSEQ multiplex PCR; TCRdb's copy has only in-frame clones and leaves some out. The sample has a few hundred thousand clones, around 97% seen once. Looked up from germline, CDR1 is ENHRY and CDR2 is SYGVKD. The CDR3 length is 16 residues. The V end was cut by 4 bases, the J end by 2 bases, with 18 bases between. Source material: naive CD4+ T cells sorted from blood. Regarding subset: CD45RA+ positively selected. The chain combines TRBV10-3 with TRBJ2-7, with D tentatively TRBD1 (6 bases). The TCR was taken from a woman between 25 and 40 years old in good health. The DNA of the CDR3 is TGTGCCATCAGTGGACCGAGACAGGACGGCGCCTACGAGCAGTACTTC. This encodes CAISGPRQDGAYEQYF.